Sequencing of this T cell receptor (beta chain) was carried out in a study of regulatory T cells in long-lasting Graves disease. The sample's time point: newly diagnosed GD, antithyroid drugs for less than 3 months. After RNA was extracted from PBMCs, the TCR library was made from it. Study-level results: New patients shared fewer public clonotypes (approximately 970) than persistent patients did (roughly 2,600).

The V segment lost 8 bases and the J segment 3 bases; nucleotides outside the gene matches: 9. CDR3 length: 14 residues. CDR1 SEHNR and CDR2 FQNEAQ come from the germline V gene (reference sequence). HTBI primers from iRepertoire and Arm-PCR of CDR3 regions yielded the TCR beta libraries. TCRdb used MiXCR to reprocess the multiplex PCR reads, holding one entry per CDR3 protein. The table includes about 530,000 distinct CDR3 sequences, 15% to 20% detected once. On this clonotype: Its antigen is undetermined.

The sample also formed part of further work on T cells in Graves' hyperthyroidism and ophthalmopathy. This second study says: Blood samples included most of the expanded thyroid clonotypes exceeding 0.001.

This chain connects TRBV7-9 to TRBJ2-5; the match to TRBD1 covers 7 bases. The source material was peripheral blood mononuclear cells (PBMCs), sampled at new diagnosis, from a patient treated with antithyroid drugs. The clonotype originates from a woman aged 35-60 years with Graves disease. In nucleotides, the CDR3 is TGTGCCAGCCGTAGGACAGGACCTAAAGAGACCCAGTACTTC. Its protein product is CASRRTGPKETQYF.